The 20 T cell receptor beta chains reported below all come from one sample, sequenced in a study of molecular identifiers for immune sequencing clone quantification. TCRdb fed the PCR reads into MiXCR, producing one record per CDR3 protein. This table has about 65,000 distinct CDR3 sequences, under 20% appearing once. The sequenced sample was naive CD8+ T cells from blood, with Jurkat cell RNA spiked in. The subset was: FACS-sorted CD8+CD4-CCR7+CD45RA+ naive T cells. The receptor set was obtained from a human donor in good health. Some libraries in this study had Jurkat cell RNA spiked in.

Only a few counts were recorded for this clonotype. CDR3 sequence: CASSLAWGGQPQHF. The DNA for the CDR3 is TGTGCCAGCAGTTTAGCTTGGGGCGGGCAGCCCCAGCATTTT. V gene TRBV12-3 or TRBV12-4 combines with J gene TRBJ1-5; D perhaps matches TRBD1 (5 bases). This CDR3 comprises 14 residues. Trimming took 0 bases from V and 7 from J, leaving 10 bases between them.

As concerns this clonotype: This may arise from a read error, as a much more abundant clone is one base away. The genes are TRBV20-1 and TRBJ2-7; the match to TRBD2 covers 10 bases. The CDR3 sequence is 16 residues long. Germline V CDR1 and CDR2: DFQATT, SNEGSKA (reference sequence). The trim removed 4 bases at V and 5 bases at J, leaving 14 bases unmatched. This CDR3 is CSATLTAASGSDEQYF. The CDR3 nucleotides read TGCAGTGCTACCCTCACGGCGGCTAGCGGGAGTGACGAGCAGTACTTC.

This clonotype was seen at least ten times. CDR3 DNA sequence: TGTGCCAGCCGGGGGGAGCGGGAGGCCAGGAGCTCCTACGAGCAGTACTTC. Translation: CASRGEREARSSYEQYF. The V call is TRBV27, the J call TRBJ2-7, with 9 bases that match TRBD2. V lost 8 bases, J lost 0 bases, and 14 bases stayed unmatched. The germline CDR1 and CDR2 sequences are MNHEY and SMNVEV (reference sequence). The CDR3 is made up of 17 amino acids.

This clonotype was observed at least ten times. As DNA, the CDR3 is TGTGCCAGCGGAGGGGTGCGGGAGGAAGCTTGGGAGCAGTACTTC. It encodes CASGGVREEAWEQYF. The gene calls are TRBV28 and TRBJ2-7; TRBD2 agrees at 8 bases. Germline CDR1 reads MDHEN; CDR2 reads SYDVKM. This CDR3 contains 15 residues. J lost 7 bases, V lost 8 bases, and 16 bases had no gene match.

This clonotype was seen at least ten times. The chain carries TRBV24-1 and TRBJ2-1; a possible D gene is TRBD1 (5 bases). V was pared by 3 bases and J by 3 bases, with 14 bases between. The CDR3 has 16 amino acids. Germline V gene data show CDR1 as KGHDR and CDR2 as SFDVKD. The CDR3 DNA sequence: TGTGCCACCAGTGATCCCGCCGGACAAGTCTACAATGAGCAGTTCTTC. This translates into CATSDPAGQVYNEQFF.

This clonotype was observed many times. V and J are TRBV13 and TRBJ1-1; possible D gene TRBD1, 6 bases. The V and J ends lost 4 bases and 3 bases respectively, with 18 bases between them. The CDR3 has 16 amino acids. CDR1 and CDR2 from the germline V gene are PRHDT and FYEKMQ (reference sequence). The CDR3 DNA is TGTGCCAGCAGCTCCCGCCTACAGGGCGTCTACACTGAAGCTTTCTTT. The encoded protein is CASSSRLQGVYTEAFF.

A few counts support this clonotype. Since a much larger clone is just one base distant, this may be a read error. The V and J genes are TRBV7-9 and TRBJ2-7; D gene unclear. The CDR3 covers 16 residues. The germline V gene encodes CDR1 SEHNR and CDR2 FQNEAQ (reference sequence). Deletions cut 4 bases from V and 6 bases from J, with 22 bases between. The CDR3 reads CASSSTRFSGFCEQYF. As DNA, the CDR3 is TGTGCCAGCAGCTCGACGCGGTTTTCGGGTTTCTGCGAGCAGTACTTC.

This clonotype occurred many times. The chain employs TRBV28 and TRBJ2-1, with D tentatively TRBD1 (5 bases). Trimming shortened V by 2 bases and J by 0 bases, and 17 bases separated the two germline ends. Germline loops: CDR1 MDHEN, CDR2 SYDVKM. The CDR3 extends over 18 amino acids. CDR3 residues: CASSLLDRIISSYNEQFF. In nucleotides, the CDR3 is TGTGCCAGCAGTTTACTAGACAGAATTATAAGCTCCTACAATGAGCAGTTCTTC.

This clonotype was recorded many times. V gene TRBV4-1 combines with J gene TRBJ2-5; D unresolved. From germline, CDR1 is MGHRA and CDR2 YSYEKL. V shed 3 bases and J shed 4 bases, with 9 bases lying between them. The CDR3 is 13 amino acids. This CDR3 is CASSHRVGETQYF. CDR3 nucleotide sequence: TGCGCCAGCAGCCATCGCGTTGGAGAGACCCAGTACTTC.

The chain recombines TRBV19 with TRBJ2-1, with 9 bases lining up with TRBD2. With V trimmed by 5 bases and J by 6 bases, 5 bases remained unmatched. CDR1 and CDR2 from the germline V gene are LNHDA and SQIVND (reference sequence). The length of the CDR3 is 14 residues. This CDR3 reads CASSLLAGPNEQFF. The CDR3 DNA reads TGTGCCAGTAGTCTCCTAGCGGGGCCCAATGAGCAGTTCTTC.

Comments on this clonotype: A read error is possible here, since a much larger clone lies one base away. J is TRBJ1-1 and V is TRBV25-1; a weak D match, TRBD1 (5 bases). This CDR3 comprises 15 residues. Germline CDR1 and CDR2: MGHDK and SYGVNS. CDR3 nucleotides: TGTGCCAGCAGTGAATGGGGGGGATCTAACACTGGAGCTTTCTTT. Its translation: CASSEWGGSNTGAFF.

Worth noting for this clonotype: This sequence may be a read error, since a much larger clone differs from it by one base. The rearrangement joins TRBV14 to TRBJ2-2; no clear D. CDR3 length: 19 amino acids. Looked up from germline, CDR1 is SGHDN and CDR2 is FVKESK. Trimming removed 0 bases from V and 7 bases from J, with 24 bases in between. The CDR3 protein is CASSQELPYLGSSDGELFF. The CDR3 DNA reads as TGTGCCAGCAGCCAAGAACTACCGTATTTAGGGTCCTCGGACGGGGAGCTGTTTTTT.

This clonotype showed up just a few times. A read error may explain this, as a much larger clone is one base away. The chain employs TRBV27 and TRBJ2-2; 10 nucleotides agree with TRBD2. The CDR3 has 15 residues. The germline V gene encodes CDR1 MNHEY and CDR2 SMNVEV (reference sequence). For the CDR3, the DNA is TGTACCAGCAGTTTATCGACTAGCGGGACCGGGGAGCTGTTTTTT. It codes for CTSSLSTSGTGELFF.

This clonotype was counted ten times or more. This chain links TRBV10-3 with TRBJ2-3; TRBD2 aligns across 8 bases. The CDR3 has 15 residues. Germline values: CDR1 ENHRY, CDR2 SYGVKD. V shed 10 bases, J shed 4 bases, and the junction held 13 bases outside the gene matches. CDR3 residues: CATKGASGYSDTQYF. The CDR3 DNA is TGTGCCACCAAAGGGGCTAGCGGGTACTCAGATACGCAGTATTTT.

This clonotype was detected many times. This sequence joins TRBV27 and TRBJ2-3, with unresolved D. V lost 2 bases and J lost 0, with 6 bases in between. Germline CDR1 and CDR2: MNHEY and SMNVEV (reference sequence). CDR3 length equals 14 residues. The chain's CDR3 is CASSLDRSTDTQYF. The CDR3, as DNA: TGTGCCAGCAGTTTAGACCGCAGCACAGATACGCAGTATTTT.

This clonotype was recorded only once. This may be a read error: a much more frequent sequence differs by one nucleotide. The chain carries TRBV18 and TRBJ2-2; perhaps TRBD2 as D (6 bases). In germline, CDR1 is KGHSH, CDR2 LQKENI. Trimming removed 3 bases from V and 3 bases from J, with 11 bases in between. CDR3 length: 15 residues. The CDR3 DNA reads TGTGCCAGCTCACCGGGACTGATTCACACCGGGGAGCTGTTTTTT. Amino acids: CASSPGLIHTGELFF.

This clonotype was detected ten times or more. V usage is TRBV29-1 and J usage is TRBJ1-1; TRBD1 aligns across 9 bases. The V gene end was trimmed by 6 bases and the J gene end by 1 base; junction bases not matched to a gene: 3. Germline-derived CDR1 and CDR2 are SQVTM and ANQGSEA. The CDR3 has 13 residues. In DNA, the CDR3 is TGCAGCGTCGGACAGGGGCCGAACACTGAAGCTTTCTTT. Encoded protein: CSVGQGPNTEAFF.

This clonotype showed up just a few times. It may be a read error: a sequence one base away is much more abundant. This chain connects TRBV20-1 to TRBJ1-1; perhaps TRBD1 as D (5 bases). This CDR3 has 17 amino acids. Germline CDR1 and CDR2: DFQATT and SNEGSKA (reference sequence). The CDR3 loop is CSTRGAGPEVMNTEAFF. The CDR3 DNA sequence: TGCAGTACTAGAGGAGCGGGGCCAGAAGTAATGAACACTGAAGCTTTCTTT.

This clonotype was counted at least ten times. V and J are TRBV30 and TRBJ2-1, with 14 bases lining up with TRBD2. J was trimmed by 0 bases and V by 1 base; bases with no gene match: 2. The germline gives CDR1 GTSNPN, CDR2 SVGIG (reference sequence). The CDR3 totals 17 residues. The CDR3 sequence: CAWSAGTSGSSYNEQFF. CDR3 DNA sequence: TGTGCCTGGAGTGCCGGGACTAGCGGGAGCTCCTACAATGAGCAGTTCTTC. The full variable domain, rest sourced from reference TRBV30 and TRBJ2-1, is SQTIHQWPATLVQPVGSPLSLECTVEGTSNPNLYWYRQAAGRGLQLLFYSVGIGQISSEVPQNLSASRPQDRQFILSSKKLLLSDSGFYLCAWSAGTSGSSYNEQFFGPGTRLTVL.

Ten or more counts support this clonotype. The chain is built from TRBV12-3 or TRBV12-4 and TRBJ2-4; either TRBD1 or TRBD2 may supply D (5 bases each). This CDR3 region has 16 residues. Trimming cost V 3 bases and J 0 bases, with 12 bases left between them. CDR3 sequence reads: CASSFEGHLAKNIQYF. The CDR3 DNA reads TGTGCCAGCAGTTTCGAGGGGCATCTAGCCAAAAACATTCAGTACTTC.